Presented here are 28 T cell receptor beta chains from one specimen sequenced in a study of radiation and T cells in renal cell carcinoma (TCRdb year 2020). Libraries were prepared through the immunoSEQ multiplex PCR assay. This immuneACCESS table, as held by TCRdb, lists in-frame sequences with V and J called but not all clones. Of the missing ones, under half trace to an unresolved V gene in checked studies; the others have no known cause. In all, the sample holds some 120,000 clones, and around 85% of those were seen once. The ten top clones hold 5.8% of the sample. In light of the paper, this sample's time point label describes: blood 2 weeks post-SBRT. The treatment or condition label on this specimen signifies: 15 Gy SBRT to primary tumor, nephrectomy 4 weeks later. The sample was blood, taken from a patient whose treatment included radiotherapy and nephrectomy. Source of these receptors: a man between 45 and 60 years old with renal cell carcinoma.

CDR3 sequence (DNA): TGTGCCAGTAGTATTTGGGGCAGTTCCTCTGGAAACACCATATATTTT. Amino acids: CASSIWGSSSGNTIYF. The genes are TRBV19 and TRBJ1-3; maybe TRBD1 (5 bases). The CDR3 sequence is 16 residues long. Deletions cut 3 bases from V and 0 bases from J, with 12 bases between. Germline assignment: CDR1 LNHDA and CDR2 SQIVND (reference sequence).

This chain links TRBV5-1 with TRBJ2-3; D unclear. V gave up 0 bases and J gave up 4 bases, with 12 bases separating them. Looked up from germline, CDR1 is SGHRS and CDR2 is YFSETQ. The CDR3 spans 15 residues. The CDR3 sequence: CASSLGGIESDTQYF. The CDR3 DNA is TGCGCCAGCAGCTTGGGGGGAATAGAGTCAGATACGCAGTATTTT.

The V and J genes are TRBV9 and TRBJ2-5; D is uncertain. Germline CDR1 is SGDLS and CDR2 is YYNGEE. Trimming took off 4 bases at V and 4 bases at J, with 11 bases between the two ends. The CDR3 contains 13 residues. CDR3 DNA: TGTGCCAGCAGCCCTCGCTCAGGAGAGACCCAGTACTTC. It codes for CASSPRSGETQYF.

This clone was seen a handful of times. The chain employs TRBV2 and TRBJ1-2; D ambiguous. Trimming left V 6 bases short and J 4 bases short, with 9 bases between. The germline CDR1 and CDR2 sequences are SNHLY and FYNNEI. The CDR3 sequence is 12 residues long. The chain's CDR3 is CASSEKGYGYTF. Written as DNA, the CDR3 is TGTGCCAGCAGCGAGAAGGGCTATGGCTACACCTTC.

The chain employs TRBV30 and TRBJ1-1; a weak D match, TRBD1 (6 bases). Deletions cut 5 bases from V and 8 bases from J, with 18 bases between. Germline V lookup: CDR1 GTSNPN, CDR2 SVGIG (reference sequence). The CDR3 is made up of 13 amino acids. CDR3 DNA: TGTGCCTGGCGTAGAGGGGGGGGAGAAGAAGCTTTCTTT. As protein: CAWRRGGGEEAFF.

The V gene is TRBV6-5, the J gene TRBJ2-3; possibly TRBD1 or TRBD2 for D (6 bases each). This CDR3 is built from 14 residues. Trimming left V 2 bases short and J 4 bases short, with 10 bases between. Germline lookup yields CDR1 MNHEY and CDR2 SVGAGI. CDR3 bases: TGTGCCAGCAGTTACGGGGGGCTCGCAGATACGCAGTATTTT. It yields the protein CASSYGGLADTQYF.

The chain recombines TRBV9 with TRBJ2-6; D is tentatively TRBD1 or TRBD2 (5 bases each). Germline CDR1 and CDR2: SGDLS and YYNGEE. V lost 8 bases and J lost 0, with 15 bases in between. The CDR3 is made up of 16 amino acids. The CDR3 nucleotides read TGTGCCAGTCAATCGGGACGGAGCTCTGGGGCCAACGTCCTGACTTTC. Encoded protein: CASQSGRSSGANVLTF. Combining the CDR3 with reference TRBV9 and TRBJ2-6 gives the whole variable domain DSGVTQTPKHLITATGQRVTLRCSPRSGDLSVYWYQQSLDQGLQFLIQYYNGEERAKGNILERFSAQQFPDLHSELNLSSLELGDSALYFCASQSGRSSGANVLTFGAGSRLTVL.

The rearrangement links TRBV6-6 to TRBJ1-1; D not certain. Trimming removed 6 bases at V and 6 bases at J, with 17 bases between. The CDR3 loop spans 14 amino acids. The V gene's germline CDR1 is MNHNY and CDR2 SVGAGI (reference sequence). The CDR3 reads CASSLIGIGAEAFF. The CDR3 DNA reads TGTGCCAGCAGCTTGATAGGGATTGGGGCTGAAGCTTTCTTT.

V and J are TRBV9 and TRBJ1-4, with 9 bases identical to TRBD1. V shed 3 bases and J 14 bases; nucleotides not matched to a gene: 14. The CDR3 is 15 residues long. Looked up from germline, CDR1 is SGDLS and CDR2 is YYNGEE. CDR3 sequence reads: CASSDHRGPGGRLFF. The CDR3 nucleotides read TGTGCCAGCAGCGATCACAGGGGGCCAGGCGGGAGGCTGTTTTTT.

The rearrangement joins TRBV5-1 to TRBJ1-2; no definite D call. The germline V gene encodes CDR1 SGHRS and CDR2 YFSETQ. Trimming shortened V by 0 bases and J by 2 bases, and 8 bases separated the two germline ends. CDR3 length equals 14 residues. CDR3 nucleotide sequence: TGCGCCAGCAGCTTGGACGGGGAAAACTATGGCTACACCTTC. Its translation: CASSLDGENYGYTF.

This clone was counted a few times. The V and J genes are TRBV5-6 and TRBJ1-2; the D gene is possibly TRBD1 (6 bases). V gave up 4 bases and J gave up 5 bases, with 18 bases separating them. The CDR3 has 15 residues. Germline CDR1 and CDR2: SGHDT and YYEEEE. The CDR3 nucleotides are TGTGCCAGCAGCAGGGGAAGGGGGGTTGGATATGGCTACACCTTC. Translated: CASSRGRGVGYGYTF.

This rearrangement joins TRBV6-6 to TRBJ1-5, with D unclear. This CDR3 spans 15 amino acids. Trimming left V 6 bases short and J 0 bases short, with 12 bases between. Germline V lookup: CDR1 MNHNY, CDR2 SVGAGI (reference sequence). The CDR3 reads CASSQRPHSNQPQHF. The CDR3 DNA reads TGTGCCAGCAGCCAAAGGCCCCATAGCAATCAGCCCCAGCATTTT.

This clone has a handful of counts. The rearrangement uses TRBV10-3 and TRBJ1-5, with TRBD1 identical over 7 bases. Germline assignment: CDR1 ENHRY and CDR2 SYGVKD. The CDR3 has 16 amino acids. The J segment lost 7 bases and the V segment lost 0 bases, leaving 9 bases of the junction unmatched. DNA of the CDR3: TGTGCCATCAGTGAGTCTAACAGGGGTCTGGAACAGCCCCAGCATTTT. It translates to CAISESNRGLEQPQHF.

V gene TRBV7-2 combines with J gene TRBJ1-2, with D tentatively TRBD1 (5 bases). V was cut by 8 bases and J by 10 bases, with 20 bases left in between. CDR1 is SGHTA, CDR2 FQGNSA, per germline. This CDR3 region has 13 residues. The CDR3 region is CASVLNSLGDYTF. CDR3 DNA sequence: TGTGCCAGCGTACTAAACAGTCTGGGGGACTACACCTTC.

The V call is TRBV2, the J call TRBJ2-5; D remains ambiguous. The germline gives CDR1 SNHLY, CDR2 FYNNEI. V lost 2 bases, J lost 2 bases, and 6 bases lay in between. The CDR3 has 13 amino acids. The chain's CDR3 is CASSEIRQETQYF. The CDR3, as DNA: TGTGCCAGCAGTGAAATCAGACAAGAGACCCAGTACTTC.

The V gene is TRBV19, the J gene TRBJ1-1; the D is unclear. CDR1 LNHDA and CDR2 SQIVND come from the germline V gene (reference sequence). Trimming left V 3 bases short and J 0 bases short, with 11 bases between. The CDR3 is 15 amino acids. CDR3 DNA sequence: TGTGCCAGTAGTATTTCTGGAGGGATGAACACTGAAGCTTTCTTT. Its translation: CASSISGGMNTEAFF.

The gene calls are TRBV28 and TRBJ1-1, with 7 bases that match TRBD1. V trimming: 6 bases; J trimming: 4 bases; junction bases outside the gene matches: 8. The CDR3 extends over 14 amino acids. Germline loops: CDR1 MDHEN, CDR2 SYDVKM. The CDR3 coding sequence is TGTGCCAGCAGCGTTACAGGGGTGAGCACTGAAGCTTTCTTT. This codes for CASSVTGVSTEAFF. The full variable domain, its missing parts supplied by reference TRBV28 and TRBJ1-1, is DVKVTQSSRYLVKRTGEKVFLECVQDMDHENMFWYRQDPGLGLRLIYFSYDVKMKEKGDIPEGYSVSREKKERFSLILESASTNQTSMYLCASSVTGVSTEAFFGQGTRLTVV.

The genes are TRBV13 and TRBJ2-7; weak D call: TRBD1 (6 bases). The germline V and J ends were trimmed by 5 bases and 0 bases, with 14 bases remaining between them. The germline CDR1 and CDR2 sequences are PRHDT and FYEKMQ (reference sequence). There are 15 residues in the CDR3. For the CDR3, the DNA is TGTGCCAGCAGCCGCCGGGACACCGTCTCCTACGAGCAGTACTTC. It encodes CASSRRDTVSYEQYF.

V is TRBV19 and J is TRBJ2-7, with D unclear. Looked up from germline, CDR1 is LNHDA and CDR2 is SQIVND (reference sequence). Trimming cost V 4 bases and J 0 bases, with 10 bases left between them. The CDR3 is 14 amino acids. The CDR3 protein is CASSTPQSSYEQYF. The DNA for the CDR3 is TGTGCCAGTAGTACCCCGCAGAGCTCCTACGAGCAGTACTTC.

The chain links TRBV7-8 to TRBJ2-7; possibly TRBD2 for D (5 bases). Germline V CDR1 and CDR2: SGHVS, FQNEAQ. V lost 5 bases to trimming and J lost 4 bases, with 12 bases between them. The CDR3 contains 13 residues. CDR3 region: CASSPGLGYEQYF. DNA for the CDR3: TGTGCCAGCAGCCCGGGGTTGGGGTACGAGCAGTACTTC.

This clone was detected only once. The rearrangement joins TRBV10-3 to TRBJ1-1, with 9 nucleotides matching TRBD1. Germline V gene sequence: CDR1 ENHRY, CDR2 SYGVKD. The CDR3 length is 14 residues. The V segment lost 10 bases and the J segment 4 bases; nucleotides outside the gene matches: 10. The DNA for the CDR3 is TGTGCCACCAGGGGGGACAGGGACGGCACTGAAGCTTTCTTT. Protein sequence: CATRGDRDGTEAFF.

V is TRBV7-9 and J is TRBJ2-7, with D possibly matching TRBD1 (6 bases). V was trimmed by 4 bases and J by 4 bases, leaving 14 bases between them. The CDR3 totals 14 residues. Germline V gene sequence: CDR1 SEHNR, CDR2 FQNEAQ (reference sequence). CDR3 DNA: TGTGCCAGCAGCTCCACAGGGTTGAGTTACGAGCAGTACTTC. It yields the protein CASSSTGLSYEQYF.

On this clone itself: The germline gene is not matched at one end of the junction; a read error may be the cause. The chain carries TRBV2 and TRBJ2-7, with D perhaps given as TRBD1 or TRBD2 (5 bases each). Germline V gene sequence: CDR1 SNHLY, CDR2 FYNNEI. The length of the CDR3 is 13 residues. In DNA, the CDR3 is TGTGCCAGCAGTGAAGCAGAAAAGGGACGTCTCGCCTTC. This sequence encodes CASSEAEKGRLAF.

The chain uses TRBV6-5 and TRBJ2-3, with 8 nucleotides matching TRBD2. Germline V gene data show CDR1 as MNHEY and CDR2 as SVGAGI. The CDR3 extends over 12 amino acids. Unmatched junction bases numbered 6, after V lost 7 bases and J lost 9 bases. CDR3 sequence (DNA): TGTGCCAGCATTACATCGGGGGGGACGCAGTATTTT. Protein sequence: CASITSGGTQYF.

This clone came up a few times. This chain joins TRBV18 and TRBJ2-7; either TRBD1 or TRBD2 may fit D (7 bases each). The CDR3 is 15 residues long. V was cut by 3 bases and J by 3 bases, with 15 bases left in between. From germline, CDR1 is KGHSH and CDR2 LQKENI. The CDR3 spells CASSPSGTENYEQYF. The CDR3 DNA reads as TGTGCCAGCTCACCCAGCGGGACAGAAAACTACGAGCAGTACTTC.

The genes are TRBV9 and TRBJ1-2; TRBD1 matches at 10 bases. V was pared by 4 bases and J by 7 bases, with 10 bases of the junction left unmatched. This CDR3 has 15 residues. Germline V lookup: CDR1 SGDLS, CDR2 YYNGEE. Written as DNA, the CDR3 is TGTGCCAGCAGCCCTAGTGGGACAGGGGAGCGTGGCTACACCTTC. Encoded protein: CASSPSGTGERGYTF.

The chain employs TRBV9 and TRBJ2-7, with 8 bases fitting TRBD2. The CDR3 has 17 amino acids. Trimming cost V 1 base and J 3 bases; bases outside gene matches: 12. CDR1 is SGDLS, CDR2 YYNGEE, per germline. CDR3 sequence reads: CASSVTTGGGLYYEQYF. The CDR3 coding sequence is TGTGCCAGCAGCGTAACGACCGGCGGGGGGCTGTACTACGAGCAGTACTTC.

This chain connects TRBV28 to TRBJ1-4; D unclear. Trimming stripped 7 bases from V and 5 bases from J, with 14 bases between. The CDR3 length is 14 residues. Germline V gene data show CDR1 as MDHEN and CDR2 as SYDVKM. The CDR3 region is CASNVDTGNEKLFF. The CDR3 region has the DNA TGTGCCAGCAACGTCGACACCGGAAATGAAAAACTGTTTTTT.